Below, one TCR beta chain is given with its context. This entry is derived from a study of blood T cell repertoires in COVID-19. With 2 bases clipped from V and 8 bases from J, the junction kept 5 bases outside the gene matches. The CDR3 runs to 15 residues. The germline CDR1 and CDR2 sequences are SNHLY and FYNNEI. Sequenced by immunoSEQ multiplex PCR; TCRdb stores in-frame clones only, minus some. Of 150,000 to 200,000 clones listed, roughly 73% are singletons. This chain uses TRBV2 with TRBJ2-2; 10 nucleotides align to TRBD2. The sequenced sample was peripheral blood. This clonotype originated in an older man with acute or convalescent COVID-19. The CDR3 protein is CASSERLAGAGELFF. The DNA for the CDR3 is TGTGCCAGCAGTGAACGGCTAGCGGGGGCGGGGGAGCTGTTTTTT.